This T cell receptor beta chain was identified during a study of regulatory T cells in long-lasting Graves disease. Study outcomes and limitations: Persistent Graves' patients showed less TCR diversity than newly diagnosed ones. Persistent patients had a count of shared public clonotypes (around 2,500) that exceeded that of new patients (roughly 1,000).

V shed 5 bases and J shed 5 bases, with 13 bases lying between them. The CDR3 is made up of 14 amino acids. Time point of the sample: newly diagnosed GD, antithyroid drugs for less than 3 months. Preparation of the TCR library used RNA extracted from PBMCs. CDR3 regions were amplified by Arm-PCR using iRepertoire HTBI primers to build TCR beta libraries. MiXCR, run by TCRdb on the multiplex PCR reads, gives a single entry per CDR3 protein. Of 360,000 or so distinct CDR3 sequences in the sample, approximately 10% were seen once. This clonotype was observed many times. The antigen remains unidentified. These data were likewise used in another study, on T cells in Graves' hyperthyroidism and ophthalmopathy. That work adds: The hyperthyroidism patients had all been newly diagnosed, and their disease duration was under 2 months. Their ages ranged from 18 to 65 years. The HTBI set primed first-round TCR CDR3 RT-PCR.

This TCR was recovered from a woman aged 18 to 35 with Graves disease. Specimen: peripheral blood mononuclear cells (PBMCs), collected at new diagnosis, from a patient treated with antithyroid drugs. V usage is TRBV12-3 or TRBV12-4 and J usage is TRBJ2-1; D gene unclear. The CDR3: CASSLQRGDNEQFF. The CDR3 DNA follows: TGTGCCAGCAGTCTCCAGAGAGGAGACAATGAGCAGTTCTTC.